A single sample is the source of the 32 T cell receptor beta chains below, sequenced in a study of technical replicates of blood from a few donors. TCRdb keeps only in-frame clones here, not all; method: immunoSEQ multiplex PCR. Among more than 70,000 clones, nearly 98% were seen once, and the ten largest hold 0.22%. Material for sequencing was T cells isolated from PBMCs. All receptors derive from a human donor in good health.

The CDR3 region is CASILAGYEQYF. CDR3 sequence (DNA): TGTGCCAGCATCCTAGCGGGGTACGAGCAGTACTTC. The rearrangement links TRBV2 to TRBJ2-7, with 9 bases identical to TRBD2. The CDR3 runs 12 residues. J lost 4 bases, V lost 7 bases, and 2 bases had no gene match. Germline assignment: CDR1 SNHLY and CDR2 FYNNEI. Combining the CDR3 with reference TRBV2 and TRBJ2-7 gives the whole variable domain EPEVTQTPSHQVTQMGQEVILRCVPISNHLYFYWYRQILGQKVEFLVSFYNNEISEKSEIFDDQFSVERPDGSNFTLKIRSTKLEDSAMYFCASILAGYEQYFGPGTRLTVT.

This chain uses TRBV19 with TRBJ1-2, with 7 bases fitting TRBD1. Trimming removed 3 bases from V and 3 bases from J; junction bases left unmatched: 10. This CDR3 comprises 16 residues. From germline, CDR1 is LNHDA and CDR2 SQIVND (reference sequence). Here the CDR3 DNA reads TGTGCCAGTAGTATCCCACCGACAGGGACTCACTATGGCTACACCTTC. Translation gives CASSIPPTGTHYGYTF.

The chain couples TRBV28 to TRBJ2-3, with a weak D call TRBD1 (5 bases). Trimming shortened V by 4 bases and J by 0 bases, and 11 bases separated the two germline ends. Per germline, CDR1 MDHEN and CDR2 SYDVKM. CDR3 size: 15 residues. The chain's CDR3 is CASSWGPGSTDTQYF. The CDR3 DNA is TGTGCCAGCAGTTGGGGCCCCGGAAGCACAGATACGCAGTATTTT.

The genes are TRBV2 and TRBJ2-1, with TRBD2 matching over 10 bases. V dropped 3 bases and J dropped 4; count of bases not matched to a gene: 6. The V gene's germline CDR1 is SNHLY and CDR2 FYNNEI. CDR3 length: 16 residues. The CDR3 DNA is TGTGCCAGCAGTGACGCTAGCGGGAGCGGGTACAATGAGCAGTTCTTC. It encodes CASSDASGSGYNEQFF.

The chain joins TRBV23-1 to TRBJ2-1, with D perhaps matching TRBD1 (7 bases). TRBV23-1 carries the ORF label, with uncertain function. Trimming took off 1 base at V and 3 bases at J, with 16 bases between the two ends. The CDR3 has 17 amino acids. CDR3 sequence: CASSQWRGRDGYNEQFF. The CDR3 nucleotides read TGCGCCAGCAGTCAATGGAGGGGGCGGGATGGCTACAATGAGCAGTTCTTC.

The chain has TRBV7-6 and TRBJ2-7, with D unclear. Germline V gene lookup returns CDR1 SGHVS and CDR2 FNYEAQ. V shed 0 bases and J shed 0 bases, with 12 bases lying between them. The CDR3 runs 16 residues. The CDR3 nucleotides read TGTGCCAGCAGCTTAGCGCTCGGTGGGCTCTCCTACGAGCAGTACTTC. This gives the protein CASSLALGGLSYEQYF. The full variable domain, in which reference TRBV7-6 and TRBJ2-7 provide the parts outside the CDR3, is GAGVSQSPRYKVTKRGQDVALRCDPISGHVSLYWYRQALGQGPEFLTYFNYEAQQDKSGLPNDRFSAERPEGSISTLTIQRTEQRDSAMYRCASSLALGGLSYEQYFGPGTRLTVT.

The chain links TRBV7-2 to TRBJ2-7, with unresolved D. This CDR3 has 14 amino acids. Trimming took 2 bases from V and 1 from J, leaving 9 bases between them. CDR1 is SGHTA and CDR2 is FQGNSA in the germline V gene. Here the CDR3 DNA reads TGTGCCAGCAGCTTACGTATCAGATCCTACGAGCAGTACTTC. It yields the protein CASSLRIRSYEQYF.

This clone has just one count. The rearrangement links TRBV2 to TRBJ1-5; 11 nucleotides align to TRBD1. CDR3 length: 15 amino acids. Germline V gives CDR1 SNHLY, CDR2 FYNNEI. Trimming removed 6 bases from V and 5 bases from J; junction bases left unmatched: 6. CDR3 loop: CASRRGTGGYQPQHF. The CDR3 DNA is TGTGCCAGCAGACGCGGGACAGGGGGTTATCAGCCCCAGCATTTT.

The CDR3 here is CASSIALPTYEQYF. CDR3 DNA: TGTGCCAGTAGTATAGCTCTTCCTACCTACGAGCAGTACTTC. The chain has TRBV19 and TRBJ2-7; D remains unclear. The CDR3 loop spans 14 amino acids. Germline V gene lookup returns CDR1 LNHDA and CDR2 SQIVND (reference sequence). Trimming took off 1 base at V and 2 bases at J, with 9 bases between the two ends.

The chain links TRBV9 to TRBJ2-5; D might be TRBD2 (6 bases). Looked up from germline, CDR1 is SGDLS and CDR2 is YYNGEE. Trimming removed 0 bases from V and 10 bases from J, with 19 bases in between. The CDR3 has 15 residues. CDR3 protein: CASSVDGGLGVDQYF. DNA of the CDR3: TGTGCCAGCAGCGTAGACGGAGGGCTCGGGGTGGACCAGTACTTC.

In its sample, this clone was seen once. The CDR3 DNA reads TGTGCCAGCAGCTTAATAATCACCGGGGAGCTGTTTTTT. Its protein is CASSLIITGELFF. This chain joins TRBV6-1 and TRBJ2-2; D is ambiguous. Germline loops: CDR1 MNHNS, CDR2 SASEGT. The CDR3 runs to 13 residues. The ends were cut back, 6 bases at V and 4 bases at J, with 9 bases in the middle.

The chain carries TRBV6-4 and TRBJ2-6, with 8 bases aligning to TRBD1. The germline gives CDR1 MRHNA, CDR2 SNTAGT. This CDR3 has 17 residues. V shed 0 bases, J shed 3 bases, and the junction held 4 bases outside the gene matches. CDR3 in amino acids: CASSDSRRGRGANVLTF. The CDR3 region has the DNA TGTGCCAGCAGTGACTCGCGCAGGGGGCGTGGGGCCAACGTCCTGACTTTC.

The count of this clone is one. The V call is TRBV2, the J call TRBJ2-7; 11 nucleotides agree with TRBD2. CDR1 is SNHLY, CDR2 FYNNEI, per germline. The CDR3 loop spans 13 amino acids. The J segment lost 5 bases and the V segment lost 8 bases, leaving 5 bases of the junction unmatched. CDR3 region: CASSVAGGNEQYF. The CDR3 region has the DNA TGTGCCAGCTCGGTAGCGGGGGGGAACGAGCAGTACTTC.

This clone has a handful of counts. The chain recombines TRBV28 with TRBJ2-3, with D tentatively TRBD2 (5 bases). V lost 2 bases and J lost 4, with 13 bases in between. Germline V gene lookup returns CDR1 MDHEN and CDR2 SYDVKM. This CDR3 is 15 amino acids long. The CDR3 DNA follows: TGTGCCAGCAGTTTACCAGCGGAGGCCCCAGATACGCAGTATTTT. Its translation: CASSLPAEAPDTQYF.

This clone was observed a handful of times. The chain couples TRBV6-1 to TRBJ2-7; possibly TRBD2 for D (6 bases). Trimming took 7 bases from V and 0 from J, leaving 13 bases between them. Germline V CDR1 and CDR2: MNHNS, SASEGT. CDR3 length equals 14 residues. This chain's CDR3 is CASTGSWGSYEQYF. CDR3 bases: TGTGCCAGCACCGGGAGTTGGGGCTCCTACGAGCAGTACTTC.

This clone was recorded once. This chain joins TRBV7-9 and TRBJ1-2, with 7 bases aligning to TRBD1. Germline trimming cut 3 bases from V and 4 bases from J; bases unmatched to any gene: 5. CDR3 length: 14 amino acids. Germline V lookup: CDR1 SEHNR, CDR2 FQNEAQ (reference sequence). The CDR3 region is CASSFEGAGYGYTF. In DNA form, the CDR3 reads TGTGCCAGCAGCTTTGAGGGGGCCGGCTATGGCTACACCTTC.

The chain carries TRBV7-8 and TRBJ1-4; TRBD1 matches at 8 bases. This CDR3 is 15 amino acids long. The V segment lost 5 bases and the J segment 8 bases; nucleotides outside the gene matches: 10. Germline V CDR1 and CDR2: SGHVS, FQNEAQ. CDR3 loop: CASSLSPRQGEKLFF. The CDR3 nucleotides read TGTGCCAGCAGCCTTAGCCCTCGACAGGGGGAAAAACTGTTTTTT.

The gene calls are TRBV5-4 and TRBJ2-7, with 7 nucleotides matching TRBD2. CDR1 SGHNT and CDR2 YYREEE come from the germline V gene (reference sequence). This CDR3 has 15 residues. V shed 0 bases and J 3 bases; nucleotides not matched to a gene: 6. CDR3 DNA: TGTGCCAGCAGCTTGGGAGCGCAGCGGGACTACGAGCAGTACTTC. Translating it yields CASSLGAQRDYEQYF.

The J gene is TRBJ1-2, the V gene TRBV30; maybe TRBD1 (5 bases). V was shortened by 2 bases and J by 2 bases, with 9 bases between the two germline ends. This CDR3 contains 13 residues. Germline V gene lookup returns CDR1 GTSNPN and CDR2 SVGIG (reference sequence). The CDR3 loop reads CAWSKTENYGYTF. CDR3 nucleotide sequence: TGTGCCTGGAGTAAGACAGAGAACTATGGCTACACCTTC.

The rearrangement uses TRBV28 and TRBJ2-2; 8 nucleotides align to TRBD2. V lost 7 bases and J lost 8; bases outside the gene matches: 6. This CDR3 is 13 amino acids long. Germline-derived CDR1 and CDR2 are MDHEN and SYDVKM. CDR3 region: CASTVAGTGELFF. Here the CDR3 DNA reads TGTGCCAGCACCGTAGCGGGAACGGGGGAGCTGTTTTTT. Using reference TRBV28 and TRBJ2-2 for the parts outside the CDR3, the full variable domain is DVKVTQSSRYLVKRTGEKVFLECVQDMDHENMFWYRQDPGLGLRLIYFSYDVKMKEKGDIPEGYSVSREKKERFSLILESASTNQTSMYLCASTVAGTGELFFGEGSRLTVL.

V gene TRBV11-2 combines with J gene TRBJ1-3, with unresolved D. The CDR3 has 16 amino acids. Between the trimmed V and J ends, which lost 2 bases and 4 bases, there was a span of 15 bases. CDR1 and CDR2 from the germline V gene are SGHAT and FQNNGV. The CDR3 reads CASSLLSSGRGNTIYF. CDR3 coding DNA: TGTGCCAGCAGCTTACTATCCTCCGGGAGAGGAAACACCATATATTTT.

This chain links TRBV5-4 with TRBJ2-7; maybe TRBD1 (6 bases). Germline CDR1 and CDR2: SGHNT and YYREEE (reference sequence). CDR3 length equals 14 residues. Trimming stripped 0 bases from V and 2 bases from J, with 9 bases between. The chain's CDR3 is CASSLVDRTYEQYF. In DNA, the CDR3 is TGTGCCAGCAGCTTGGTTGACAGGACCTACGAGCAGTACTTC.

The chain couples TRBV19 to TRBJ2-7; D is ambiguous. V was clipped by 3 bases and J by 3 bases, with 9 bases between them. This CDR3 spans 13 amino acids. The germline CDR1 and CDR2 sequences are LNHDA and SQIVND (reference sequence). CDR3 protein: CASSIRRSYEQYF. The CDR3 nucleotides read TGTGCCAGTAGTATTCGGCGGAGCTACGAGCAGTACTTC.

J is TRBJ2-7 and V is TRBV27; 7 nucleotides agree with TRBD1. Losses at the gene ends were 4 bases for V and 0 bases for J; bases not matched to a gene: 6. Germline V CDR1 and CDR2: MNHEY, SMNVEV (reference sequence). This CDR3 region has 15 residues. The chain's CDR3 is CASSSTGTDSYEQYF. CDR3 coding DNA: TGTGCCAGCAGTTCAACCGGGACAGACTCCTACGAGCAGTACTTC.

The chain uses TRBV28 and TRBJ2-5, with a tentative D call TRBD1 (6 bases). V lost 6 bases and J lost 3, with 11 bases in between. Germline V CDR1 and CDR2: MDHEN, SYDVKM. The CDR3 totals 13 residues. CDR3 sequence: CASRAPGEETQYF. CDR3 nucleotides: TGTGCCAGCAGAGCCCCAGGGGAAGAGACCCAGTACTTC.

This rearrangement joins TRBV5-1 to TRBJ1-1; 7 bases map to TRBD1. The trim removed 4 bases at V and 0 bases at J, leaving 6 bases unmatched. The germline CDR1 and CDR2 sequences are SGHRS and YFSETQ. The CDR3 extends over 15 amino acids. CDR3 loop: CASSANRGMNTEAFF. Written as DNA, the CDR3 is TGCGCCAGCAGCGCCAACAGGGGCATGAACACTGAAGCTTTCTTT.

This rearrangement joins TRBV6-1 to TRBJ2-5; D ambiguous. Germline assignment: CDR1 MNHNS and CDR2 SASEGT. Trimming shortened V by 6 bases and J by 9 bases, and 14 bases separated the two germline ends. This CDR3 has 12 amino acids. CDR3 sequence (DNA): TGTGCCAGCAGAGAGATGCGTGTCGCCCAGTACTTC. It translates to CASREMRVAQYF.

CDR3 sequence: CASSPQERGGTDTQYF. CDR3 coding DNA: TGCGCCAGCAGCCCCCAGGAGCGGGGGGGCACAGATACGCAGTATTTT. This chain links TRBV4-1 with TRBJ2-3; 9 nucleotides align to TRBD2. The ends lost 4 bases at V and 1 base at J; junction bases unmatched: 6. CDR1 is MGHRA, CDR2 YSYEKL, per germline. The CDR3 loop spans 16 amino acids.

The V call is TRBV9, the J call TRBJ2-5; 13 bases map to TRBD2. From germline, CDR1 is SGDLS and CDR2 YYNGEE. The CDR3 length is 16 residues. The junction had 6 bases not matched to a gene; V was cut back by 3 bases and J by 4 bases. As DNA, the CDR3 is TGTGCCAGCAGCGACGGGGGACTAGCGGGATTAGAGACCCAGTACTTC. This encodes CASSDGGLAGLETQYF.

V usage is TRBV7-9 and J usage is TRBJ1-1; D ambiguous. V shed 1 base and J shed 8 bases, with 14 bases lying between them. The germline CDR1 and CDR2 sequences are SEHNR and FQNEAQ (reference sequence). The CDR3 runs 14 residues. This chain's CDR3 is CASSLVYRRNEAFF. CDR3 sequence (DNA): TGTGCCAGCAGCTTAGTTTACCGGAGGAACGAAGCTTTCTTT.

The chain joins TRBV5-1 to TRBJ2-1, with D possibly TRBD2 on 6 matching bases. V dropped 3 bases and J dropped 6 bases, with 16 bases sitting between them. Germline V lookup: CDR1 SGHRS, CDR2 YFSETQ. CDR3 length equals 15 residues. CDR3 amino acids: CASSYPGVEGNEQFF. For the CDR3, the DNA is TGCGCCAGCAGCTATCCCGGCGTGGAGGGCAATGAGCAGTTCTTC.

The V call is TRBV18, the J call TRBJ1-3; TRBD1 matches at 9 bases. The CDR3 is 15 residues long. Germline assignment: CDR1 KGHSH and CDR2 LQKENI. V trimming: 5 bases; J trimming: 1 base; junction bases outside the gene matches: 3. CDR3 in DNA: TGTGCCAGCTCAAGCGGACAGGGGTCTGGAAACACCATATATTTT. Translating gives CASSSGQGSGNTIYF. The complete variable domain, with remaining parts taken from reference TRBV18 and TRBJ1-3, reads NAGVMQNPRHLVRRRGQEARLRCSPMKGHSHVYWYRQLPEEGLKFMVYLQKENIIDESGMPKERFSAEFPKEGPSILRIQQVVRGDSAAYFCASSSGQGSGNTIYFGEGSWLTVV.